The 19 T cell receptor beta chains listed next were all sequenced from one sample in a study of T cells in Graves' hyperthyroidism and ophthalmopathy. Amplification of TCR beta CDR3 regions was performed using RNA transcripts as template. The HTBI primer set was used in a first-round RT-PCR of the TCR CDR3. TCRdb re-derived calls from the multiplex PCR reads in MiXCR, one entry per CDR3 protein. The sample has about 350,000 distinct CDR3 sequences, nearly 15% seen once. Sequenced sample: blood. The origin of the receptors is a woman aged 55-70 years with Graves' ophthalmopathy.

This clonotype was picked up many times. This chain joins TRBV7-6 and TRBJ2-1; 8 positions match TRBD1. The CDR3 is 14 amino acids. J was trimmed by 3 bases and V by 4 bases; bases with no gene match: 2. Germline values: CDR1 SGHVS, CDR2 FNYEAQ. The CDR3 DNA reads as TGTGCCAGCAGCTCACAGGGGGGCTACAATGAGCAGTTCTTC. This encodes CASSSQGGYNEQFF.

The rearrangement joins TRBV5-1 to TRBJ2-2; D is unresolved. Trimming removed 5 bases from V and 3 bases from J, with 5 bases in between. The CDR3 is made up of 12 amino acids. The germline gives CDR1 SGHRS, CDR2 YFSETQ. CDR3 loop: CASREDTGELFF. The CDR3 nucleotides are TGCGCCAGCAGGGAAGACACCGGGGAGCTGTTTTTT.

In its sample, this clonotype was seen many times. V gene TRBV7-9 combines with J gene TRBJ2-1, with D possibly being TRBD2 (5 bases). CDR1 is SEHNR, CDR2 FQNEAQ, per germline (reference sequence). V was clipped by 0 bases and J by 5 bases, with 17 bases between them. The CDR3 has 17 amino acids. This CDR3 reads CASSLAWDRDDDNEQFF. The CDR3 DNA sequence: TGTGCCAGCAGCTTAGCATGGGATCGGGATGATGACAATGAGCAGTTCTTC.

The genes are TRBV7-3 and TRBJ1-6; D is possibly TRBD1 (6 bases). From germline, CDR1 is SGHTA and CDR2 FQGTGA. CDR3 length: 13 amino acids. V lost 3 bases, J lost 9 bases, and 9 bases lay in between. This CDR3 is CASSFQGSSPLHF. DNA for the CDR3: TGTGCCAGCAGCTTTCAGGGGAGTTCACCCCTCCACTTT.

This clonotype was detected ten times or more. This chain uses TRBV12-3 or TRBV12-4 with TRBJ2-7, with D tentatively TRBD2 (6 bases). V lost 6 bases and J lost 0, with 18 bases in between. The length of the CDR3 is 16 residues. The CDR3 sequence is CASSPTRGAYSYEQYF. CDR3 sequence (DNA): TGTGCCAGCAGCCCGACCCGCGGGGCCTACTCCTACGAGCAGTACTTC.

The DNA of the CDR3 is TGTGCCATCAGTGTCCTCGGCCAAGAGACCCAGTACTTC. Translated: CAISVLGQETQYF. This chain uses TRBV10-3 with TRBJ2-5; D uncertain. The V gene lost 4 bases and the J gene lost 1 base, with 7 bases spanning the gap. This CDR3 has 13 residues. Germline V gives CDR1 ENHRY, CDR2 SYGVKD.

This chain joins TRBV19 and TRBJ2-7; D not certain. CDR3 length: 14 amino acids. Trimming removed 6 bases at V and 0 bases at J, with 12 bases between. The germline CDR1 and CDR2 sequences are LNHDA and SQIVND (reference sequence). The CDR3 loop reads CASSTDINSYEQYF. Written as DNA, the CDR3 is TGTGCCAGTAGCACTGACATAAACTCCTACGAGCAGTACTTC.

This clonotype was seen at least ten times. The chain combines TRBV2 with TRBJ1-1; D possibly corresponds to TRBD1 (6 bases). The germline V and J ends were trimmed by 3 bases and 0 bases, with 14 bases remaining between them. The germline V gene has CDR1 SNHLY and CDR2 FYNNEI. The CDR3 loop spans 16 amino acids. This CDR3 is CASSEIPRTVNTEAFF. In DNA, the CDR3 is TGTGCCAGCAGTGAGATTCCTCGGACAGTGAACACTGAAGCTTTCTTT. Combining the CDR3 with reference TRBV2 and TRBJ1-1 gives the whole variable domain EPEVTQTPSHQVTQMGQEVILRCVPISNHLYFYWYRQILGQKVEFLVSFYNNEISEKSEIFDDQFSVERPDGSNFTLKIRSTKLEDSAMYFCASSEIPRTVNTEAFFGQGTRLTVV.

The chain carries TRBV5-6 and TRBJ2-1; 10 bases map to TRBD2. The CDR3 runs to 14 residues. V lost 4 bases to trimming and J lost 8 bases; unmatched junction nucleotides: 6. The germline CDR1 and CDR2 sequences are SGHDT and YYEEEE. CDR3: CASSQPLAGDEQFF. CDR3 nucleotides: TGTGCCAGCAGCCAACCTCTAGCGGGAGATGAGCAGTTCTTC.

This clonotype was seen ten or more times. V gene TRBV2 combines with J gene TRBJ2-2; no firm D call. From germline, CDR1 is SNHLY and CDR2 FYNNEI. CDR3 length: 12 amino acids. V lost 6 bases to trimming and J lost 6 bases, with 8 bases between them. The CDR3 nucleotides are TGTGCCAGCAGGGTCGATGCCGGGGAGCTGTTTTTT. Protein sequence: CASRVDAGELFF.

This chain links TRBV5-1 with TRBJ1-6; tentative D call: TRBD1 (5 bases). The CDR3 spans 15 residues. The germline V and J ends were trimmed by 4 bases and 8 bases, with 16 bases remaining between them. Germline lookup yields CDR1 SGHRS and CDR2 YFSETQ. CDR3 sequence reads: CASSPQGRSYSPLHF. In DNA form, the CDR3 reads TGCGCCAGCAGCCCGCAGGGCCGGTCCTATTCACCCCTCCACTTT.

The chain links TRBV28 to TRBJ2-1; 9 bases fit TRBD1. The CDR3 runs to 14 residues. J gave up 8 bases and V 3 bases, and 5 bases lay outside the gene matches. Germline V gene sequence: CDR1 MDHEN, CDR2 SYDVKM. This chain's CDR3 is CASSFRTGEYEQFF. CDR3 in DNA: TGTGCCAGCAGTTTTCGGACAGGGGAGTATGAGCAGTTCTTC.

The chain links TRBV19 to TRBJ2-1; the D is unclear. V gave up 3 bases and J gave up 6 bases, with 6 bases separating them. CDR1 LNHDA and CDR2 SQIVND come from the germline V gene (reference sequence). This CDR3 comprises 12 residues. The CDR3 DNA reads as TGTGCCAGTAGTATTTGGGGCAATGAGCAGTTCTTC. It is translated as CASSIWGNEQFF. The variable domain in full, with the rest retrieved from reference TRBV19 and TRBJ2-1, is DGGITQSPKYLFRKEGQNVTLSCEQNLNHDAMYWYRQDPGQGLRLIYYSQIVNDFQKGDIAEGYSVSREKKESFPLTVTSAQKNPTAFYLCASSIWGNEQFFGPGTRLTVL.

In this sample, this clonotype turned up many times. The chain recombines TRBV30 with TRBJ1-5; tentatively, D is TRBD1 (5 bases). Germline V gene sequence: CDR1 GTSNPN, CDR2 SVGIG (reference sequence). CDR3 length: 15 amino acids. Trimming took off 0 bases at V and 7 bases at J, with 16 bases between the two ends. This CDR3 reads CAWSVLEAGRQPQHF. CDR3 bases: TGTGCCTGGAGTGTACTAGAGGCAGGGAGACAGCCCCAGCATTTT.

Many counts were recorded for this clonotype. The genes are TRBV20-1 and TRBJ2-3, with D possibly being TRBD2 (7 bases). The germline gives CDR1 DFQATT, CDR2 SNEGSKA (reference sequence). Trimming pared 3 bases from V and 0 bases from J, leaving 13 bases between. The CDR3 length is 15 residues. Written as DNA, the CDR3 is TGCAGTGCTAGTGGGGGGAGGGGGAGCACAGATACGCAGTATTTT. Its protein is CSASGGRGSTDTQYF.

This clonotype was counted many times. In nucleotides, the CDR3 is TGTGCCAGCAGCATAGCGGGAGGACGGGGCACAGATACGCAGTATTTT. Encoded protein: CASSIAGGRGTDTQYF. The chain uses TRBV2 and TRBJ2-3; 10 bases agree with TRBD2. The germline CDR1 and CDR2 sequences are SNHLY and FYNNEI. Losses at the gene ends were 6 bases for V and 1 base for J; bases not matched to a gene: 7. The CDR3 loop spans 16 amino acids. Drawing the rest from reference TRBV2 and TRBJ2-3, the complete variable domain is EPEVTQTPSHQVTQMGQEVILRCVPISNHLYFYWYRQILGQKVEFLVSFYNNEISEKSEIFDDQFSVERPDGSNFTLKIRSTKLEDSAMYFCASSIAGGRGTDTQYFGPGTRLTVL.

This clonotype was seen repeatedly, ten times or more. The rearrangement uses TRBV20-1 and TRBJ2-1; D not certain. Germline values: CDR1 DFQATT, CDR2 SNEGSKA (reference sequence). The CDR3 is 13 residues long. V shed 1 base and J shed 6 bases, with 10 bases lying between them. For the CDR3, the DNA is TGCAGTGCTAGAGGACGGGTGGGCAATGAGCAGTTCTTC. Its translation: CSARGRVGNEQFF.

V gene TRBV7-9 combines with J gene TRBJ2-1; 7 nucleotides align to TRBD2. The CDR3 contains 14 residues. The germline CDR1 and CDR2 sequences are SEHNR and FQNEAQ (reference sequence). V shed 6 bases and J 4 bases; nucleotides not matched to a gene: 6. The CDR3: CASRGLPLYNEQFF. CDR3 nucleotide sequence: TGTGCCAGCAGGGGACTACCATTATACAATGAGCAGTTCTTC.

The chain carries TRBV5-4 and TRBJ2-2; 7 bases line up with TRBD1. CDR3 length: 15 amino acids. Germline CDR1 SGHNT, CDR2 YYREEE (reference sequence). V lost 2 bases to trimming and J lost 1 base; unmatched junction nucleotides: 2. CDR3 sequence (DNA): TGTGCCAGCAGCTTCGGACAGGTGAACACCGGGGAGCTGTTTTTT. It specifies CASSFGQVNTGELFF. Supplemented by reference TRBV5-4 and TRBJ2-2, the full variable domain reads ETGVTQSPTHLIKTRGQQVTLRCSSQSGHNTVSWYQQALGQGPQFIFQYYREEENGRGNFPPRFSGLQFPNYSSELNVNALELDDSALYLCASSFGQVNTGELFFGEGSRLTVL.